A single sample is the source of the 18 T cell receptor beta chains below, sequenced in a study of molecular identifiers for immune sequencing clone quantification. MiXCR, run by TCRdb on the PCR reads, gives a single entry per CDR3 protein. Of tens of thousands of distinct CDR3 sequences detected, roughly 25% appear once; the ten largest clones hold approximately 0.78%. Specimen: naive CD8+ T cells from blood, with Jurkat cell RNA spiked in. Specified subset: FACS-sorted CD8+CD4-CCR7+CD45RA+ naive T cells. The receptors stem from a human donor in good health. Some libraries in this study had Jurkat cell RNA spiked in.

This clonotype has a handful of counts. The chain has TRBV6-2 or TRBV6-3 and TRBJ1-1; no firm D call. Per the germline V gene, CDR1 is MNHEY and CDR2 is SVGEGT. V was cut by 2 bases and J by 5 bases, with 9 bases left in between. There are 13 residues in the CDR3. The CDR3 bases are TGTGCCAGCAGTTACGGCTTGGGGACTGAAGCTTTCTTT. Translated: CASSYGLGTEAFF.

This clonotype was seen repeatedly, ten times or more. V usage is TRBV5-1 and J usage is TRBJ2-7; 10 nucleotides line up with TRBD1. The CDR3 has 13 amino acids. Germline CDR1 reads SGHRS; CDR2 reads YFSETQ. V shed 6 bases, J shed 5 bases, and the junction held 5 bases outside the gene matches. CDR3: CASTWTGGDEQYF. The CDR3 DNA reads as TGCGCCAGCACTTGGACAGGGGGTGACGAGCAGTACTTC.

This clonotype has more than one count but fewer than ten. The rearrangement joins TRBV29-1 to TRBJ2-1; D not certain. The V gene's germline CDR1 is SQVTM and CDR2 ANQGSEA. Trimming took 7 bases from V and 9 from J, leaving 13 bases between them. CDR3 size: 11 residues. CDR3 DNA: TGCAGCGCGTTAAGGTTAGGTGAGCAGTTCTTC. The encoded protein is CSALRLGEQFF.

The rearrangement links TRBV19 to TRBJ2-7; tentatively, D is TRBD1 or TRBD2 (7 bases each). The CDR3 covers 17 residues. Between the trimmed V and J ends, which lost 4 bases and 2 bases, there was a span of 21 bases. Germline V gene data show CDR1 as LNHDA and CDR2 as SQIVND (reference sequence). CDR3 DNA sequence: TGTGCCAGTAGTACCCGACAGGGACGGACTAGTCCCTACGAGCAGTACTTC. It translates to CASSTRQGRTSPYEQYF.

To note about this clonotype: Being one base from a much bigger clone, this may be a read error. CDR3 sequence reads: CAGSFVTTDTQYF. In DNA, the CDR3 is TGTGCCGGCAGTTTTGTGACCACAGATACGCAGTATTTT. The chain carries TRBV28 and TRBJ2-3, with D unresolved. The CDR3 covers 13 residues. Germline CDR1 and CDR2: MDHEN and SYDVKM. Supplemented by reference TRBV28 and TRBJ2-3, the full variable domain reads DVKVTQSSRYLVKRTGEKVFLECVQDMDHENMFWYRQDPGLGLRLIYFSYDVKMKEKGDIPEGYSVSREKKERFSLILESASTNQTSMYLCAGSFVTTDTQYFGPGTRLTVL.

This clonotype was seen ten or more times. The chain couples TRBV7-6 to TRBJ2-7; D perhaps matches TRBD1 (6 bases). Germline V gene lookup returns CDR1 SGHVS and CDR2 FNYEAQ. The CDR3 loop spans 14 amino acids. V lost 3 bases and J lost 4, with 13 bases in between. CDR3 protein: CASSLDRGMYEQYF. CDR3 nucleotide sequence: TGTGCCAGCAGCTTGGACAGAGGAATGTACGAGCAGTACTTC.

V usage is TRBV28 and J usage is TRBJ2-1; 10 positions match TRBD2. J was trimmed by 5 bases and V by 6 bases; bases with no gene match: 7. The CDR3 runs 15 residues. Germline V gene lookup returns CDR1 MDHEN and CDR2 SYDVKM. CDR3 protein: CASSVRGLADNEQFF. The CDR3 region has the DNA TGTGCCAGCAGCGTCCGTGGACTAGCGGACAATGAGCAGTTCTTC.

The chain links TRBV9 to TRBJ2-5; 10 bases match TRBD2. The CDR3 consists of 16 residues. Germline CDR1 SGDLS, CDR2 YYNGEE. After removal of 3 bases from V and 0 bases from J, the junction contained 5 bases not matched to a gene. The CDR3 sequence: CASSAGLAEYQETQYF. The CDR3 DNA follows: TGTGCCAGCAGCGCTGGACTAGCGGAGTACCAAGAGACCCAGTACTTC.

This clonotype was seen many times. The chain is built from TRBV11-2 and TRBJ2-3; 14 bases match TRBD2. J lost 3 bases, V lost 5 bases, and 4 bases had no gene match. The CDR3 loop spans 16 amino acids. The germline gives CDR1 SGHAT, CDR2 FQNNGV. The CDR3 sequence: CASSLGLAGVTDTQYF. CDR3 DNA sequence: TGTGCCAGCAGCCTGGGACTAGCGGGAGTTACAGATACGCAGTATTTT.

In the case of this clonotype: A clone one base away is much larger, so this may be a read error. V gene TRBV7-9 combines with J gene TRBJ1-1; maybe TRBD1 (6 bases). Germline V lookup: CDR1 SEHNR, CDR2 FQNEAQ (reference sequence). This CDR3 has 15 amino acids. The CDR3 is CVSSSKTGVNTEAFF. CDR3 bases: TGTGTCAGCAGCTCAAAGACAGGAGTGAACACTGAAGCTTTCTTT.

Ten or more counts support this clonotype. The chain employs TRBV24-1 and TRBJ2-2; D unclear. The germline V gene encodes CDR1 KGHDR and CDR2 SFDVKD. V was trimmed by 0 bases and J by 6 bases, leaving 1 base between them. The CDR3 sequence is 12 residues long. The CDR3 sequence: CATSDLAGELFF. Here the CDR3 DNA reads TGTGCCACCAGTGATTTGGCCGGGGAGCTGTTTTTT.

This clonotype occurred many times. V is TRBV29-1 and J is TRBJ1-1, with D perhaps TRBD1 (6 bases). Germline CDR1 reads SQVTM; CDR2 reads ANQGSEA. The CDR3 has 13 residues. V was shortened by 5 bases and J by 4 bases, with 14 bases between the two germline ends. This CDR3 is CSVTGILGTEAFF. The CDR3 DNA is TGCAGCGTTACAGGGATTTTGGGCACTGAAGCTTTCTTT.

This clonotype showed up many times. J is TRBJ2-2 and V is TRBV29-1; D is undetermined. The CDR3 spans 13 residues. V lost 2 bases and J lost 1, with 5 bases in between. CDR1 SQVTM and CDR2 ANQGSEA come from the germline V gene. The CDR3 DNA sequence: TGCAGCGTTGAAAAAAAGAACACCGGGGAGCTGTTTTTT. It is translated as CSVEKKNTGELFF.

This clonotype was seen repeatedly, ten times or more. The chain combines TRBV28 with TRBJ2-7; D call uncertain. V shed 3 bases and J shed 7 bases, with 10 bases lying between them. This CDR3 is 12 amino acids long. Germline V gives CDR1 MDHEN, CDR2 SYDVKM. The CDR3 protein is CASSFNLGEQYF. In DNA form, the CDR3 reads TGTGCCAGCAGTTTTAACCTCGGGGAGCAGTACTTC.

V and J are TRBV20-1 and TRBJ2-7, with 8 bases identical to TRBD2. CDR3 length: 13 amino acids. Germline CDR1 is DFQATT and CDR2 is SNEGSKA (reference sequence). V was clipped by 7 bases and J by 9 bases; unmatched bases: 14. The CDR3 spells CSGGTAGAWGQYF. CDR3 in DNA: TGCAGTGGCGGAACAGCGGGAGCATGGGGGCAGTACTTC.

A few counts support this clonotype. CDR3 sequence: CASSLHHTGTRNFEQFF. In DNA form, the CDR3 reads TGTGCCAGCAGCCTTCATCATACCGGGACTAGGAACTTTGAGCAGTTCTTC. V is TRBV14 and J is TRBJ2-1; TRBD2 matches at 8 bases. Unmatched junction bases numbered 17, after V lost 4 bases and J lost 9 bases. Per the germline V gene, CDR1 is SGHDN and CDR2 is FVKESK. The CDR3 runs 17 residues.

In this sample, this clonotype turned up many times. The CDR3 is CASSQDHGGEETQYF. Here the CDR3 DNA reads TGCGCCAGCAGCCAAGATCACGGGGGAGAAGAGACCCAGTACTTC. The chain combines TRBV4-3 with TRBJ2-5, with D perhaps TRBD2 (6 bases). The germline CDR1 and CDR2 sequences are LGHNA and YSLEER. Trimming took off 0 bases at V and 3 bases at J, with 11 bases between the two ends. The CDR3 totals 15 residues.

The gene calls are TRBV7-6 and TRBJ2-1, with TRBD2 as a possible D gene (5 bases). This CDR3 comprises 14 residues. Germline CDR1 is SGHVS and CDR2 is FNYEAQ. The V end was cut by 5 bases, the J end by 5 bases, with 13 bases between. In nucleotides, the CDR3 is TGTGCCAGCAGCGTACTAGGGTCGGACAATGAGCAGTTCTTC. This sequence encodes CASSVLGSDNEQFF.